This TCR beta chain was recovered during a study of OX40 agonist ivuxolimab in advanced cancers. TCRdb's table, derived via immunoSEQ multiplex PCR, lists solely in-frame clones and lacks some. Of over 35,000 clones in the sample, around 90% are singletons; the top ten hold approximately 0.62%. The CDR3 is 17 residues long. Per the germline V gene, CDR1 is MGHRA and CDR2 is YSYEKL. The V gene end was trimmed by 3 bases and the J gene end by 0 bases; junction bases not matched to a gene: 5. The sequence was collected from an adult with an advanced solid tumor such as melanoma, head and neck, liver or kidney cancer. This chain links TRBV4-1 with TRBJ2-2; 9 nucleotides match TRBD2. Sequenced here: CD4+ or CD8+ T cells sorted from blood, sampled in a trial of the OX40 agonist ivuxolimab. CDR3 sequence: CASSQRSGGTNTGELFF. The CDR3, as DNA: TGCGCCAGCAGCCAGAGGAGCGGGGGGACGAACACCGGGGAGCTGTTTTTT.